The present T cell receptor beta chain was sequenced within a study of blood T cell repertoires in COVID-19. Study context: T cells, B-cell-depleted T cells, or PBMCs provided the cDNA or gDNA that served as material.

This clone was observed a handful of times. Repertoires were generated with immunoSEQ multiplex PCR, while TCRdb's copy carries only in-frame clones and drops some. The data hold about 150,000 clones, with 80% to 85% observed a single time. The CDR3 runs 15 residues. V lost 4 bases and J lost 2, with 11 bases in between. Germline V CDR1 and CDR2: WSHSY, SAAADI. This sequence joins TRBV10-2 and TRBJ2-2, with a possible D match to TRBD1 (5 bases). The source of this sequence is a woman aged 60-75 years with active or convalescent COVID-19. Sequencing was performed on peripheral blood. CDR3: CASSVIRVNTGELFF. CDR3 coding DNA: TGCGCCAGCAGTGTCATCAGGGTCAACACCGGGGAGCTGTTTTTT.